This TCR beta chain comes out of a study of T cell changes during pregnancy in multiple sclerosis. Data came from immunoSEQ multiplex PCR; TCRdb stores just in-frame clones and leaves some out. The repertoire holds 30,000 to 45,000 clones, with about nine tenths as singletons. Germline V gene sequence: CDR1 GTSNPN, CDR2 SVGIG (reference sequence). The V gene lost 2 bases and the J gene lost 9 bases, with 16 bases spanning the gap. The CDR3 extends over 13 amino acids. The gene calls are TRBV30 and TRBJ1-1; D call uncertain. The sample in question was CD4+ T cells from peripheral blood mononuclear cells, obtained in the second trimester of pregnancy. This clonotype was sampled from a female donor in good health, enrolled as a control in a pregnancy study. CDR3 in DNA: TGTGCCTGGAGTATGGCCCTAGGCGCCCAAGCTTTCTTT. Translating it yields CAWSMALGAQAFF.